The source of this T cell receptor beta chain is a study of blood T cell repertoires in COVID-19. Study context: Specimens from acute and convalescent COVID-19 originated in the United States, Italy and Spain. Sources were T cells, B-cell-depleted T cells, or PBMCs; the material itself was cDNA or gDNA.

This CDR3 has 15 amino acids. Germline values: CDR1 MDHEN, CDR2 SYDVKM. The V segment lost 1 base and the J segment 1 base; nucleotides outside the gene matches: 3. In the study's own analysis: Reference gene primer amplification gave nucleated cell count estimates. Sequenced by immunoSEQ multiplex PCR; TCRdb stores in-frame clones only, minus some. V and J calls and clone size are copied from that table; D and trimming were computed from the DNA. The sample contains about 200,000 clones, 88% of which appear only once. The chain couples TRBV28 to TRBJ1-1; 7 nucleotides match TRBD1. The specimen sequenced was peripheral blood. The TCR was taken from a human donor in a cohort sampled during active COVID-19. The CDR3 reads CASSLSTGQNTEAFF. The CDR3 region has the DNA TGTGCCAGCAGTTTATCGACAGGGCAGAACACTGAAGCTTTCTTT.